Listed below are T cell receptor beta chains from one sample, sequenced in a study of Graves' ophthalmopathy and Graves' hyperthyroidism. Each CDR3 protein gets one entry after TCRdb re-called the multiplex PCR reads with MiXCR. The sample carries approximately 640,000 distinct CDR3 sequences, about two fifths recorded once. What was sequenced was peripheral blood. The receptors here all came from an adult man with Graves' ophthalmopathy. Both conserved end residues are part of each CDR3. The order of the fields is clone size, D gene, V gene, J gene, CDR3 DNA, CDR3 protein. D genes are given only for firm matches. Clone size is stated in some rows and not others, as once, few, many or a class when expanded.

.,TRBD2,TRBV29-1,TRBJ2-5,TGCAGCGTTGAAGTCTGGAGTGGGCCCCGGACTAGCGGGGGAGAGACCCAGTACTTC,CSVEVWSGPRTSGGETQYF
many,TRBD1,TRBV5-1,TRBJ1-5,TGCGCCAGCAGCTTGGGGACAGGGGAGGATCAGCCCCAGCATTTT,CASSLGTGEDQPQHF
.,.,TRBV11-2,TRBJ2-2,TGTGCCAGCAGTTTATTCTTCGTATCCGGGGAGCTGTTTTTT,CASSLFFVSGELFF
.,TRBD2,TRBV29-1,TRBJ2-1,TGCAGCGTTGAAAGGCTAGCGGGTGGGAATGAGCAGTTCTTC,CSVERLAGGNEQFF
.,.,TRBV9,TRBJ1-5,TGTGCCAGCAGCGTGGGGGCCGGGTTCCCCAATCAGCCCCAGCATTTT,CASSVGAGFPNQPQHF
many,.,TRBV2,TRBJ1-3,TGTGCCAGCAGCGAGGGCGCCAGGATTGGAAACACCATATATTTT,CASSEGARIGNTIYF
many,TRBD1,TRBV7-9,TRBJ1-2,TGTGCCAGCAGCCCAGCCGGACAGGGACCCCTTAACTATGGCTACACCTTC,CASSPAGQGPLNYGYTF
many,.,TRBV7-9,TRBJ1-4,TGTGCCAGCAGCCCTACGGCGGGACATGATGAAAAACTGTTTTTT,CASSPTAGHDEKLFF
.,.,TRBV7-4,TRBJ1-3,TGTGCCAGCCGCAGGGGCCGTGGCTCTGGAAACACCATATATTTT,CASRRGRGSGNTIYF
.,.,TRBV12-3/TRBV12-4,TRBJ1-4,TGTGCTAGTGGTTTGGTACTTAGCGGGAATGAAAAACTGTTTTTT,CASGLVLSGNEKLFF
many,.,TRBV19,TRBJ2-6,TGTGCCAGTACGGAAGGTTCGTTTCCTGGGGCCAACGTCCTGACTTTC,CASTEGSFPGANVLTF
.,.,TRBV20-1,TRBJ2-7,TGCAGTGTGTTGGGCAGGCGACCCTACGAGCAGTACTTC,CSVLGRRPYEQYF
many,.,TRBV12-3/TRBV12-4,TRBJ1-5,TGTGCCAGCAGTGTACTGACAGCAAATCAGCCCCAGCATTTT,CASSVLTANQPQHF